The subject of this entry is one T cell receptor (beta chain). These data are taken from a study of blood T cell repertoires in COVID-19. During active infection, Seattle patients enrolled and were then monitored through disease. Sequencing used immunoSEQ multiplex PCR; TCRdb keeps in-frame clones, though not all of them. The sample lists 55,000 or so clones, roughly 89% occurring once. This sequence originates from a middle-aged man with COVID-19, enrolled during active disease. The sample taken for sequencing was peripheral blood.

The CDR3 reads CASSGGLAGGINEQYF. CDR3 DNA: TGCGCCAGCAGTGGGGGACTAGCGGGAGGTATAAACGAGCAGTACTTC. The V and J genes are TRBV10-2 and TRBJ2-7, with 15 nucleotides matching TRBD2. The CDR3 extends over 16 amino acids. The V and J ends lost 4 bases and 5 bases, in that order; junction bases with no gene match: 6. The V gene's germline CDR1 is WSHSY and CDR2 SAAADI.